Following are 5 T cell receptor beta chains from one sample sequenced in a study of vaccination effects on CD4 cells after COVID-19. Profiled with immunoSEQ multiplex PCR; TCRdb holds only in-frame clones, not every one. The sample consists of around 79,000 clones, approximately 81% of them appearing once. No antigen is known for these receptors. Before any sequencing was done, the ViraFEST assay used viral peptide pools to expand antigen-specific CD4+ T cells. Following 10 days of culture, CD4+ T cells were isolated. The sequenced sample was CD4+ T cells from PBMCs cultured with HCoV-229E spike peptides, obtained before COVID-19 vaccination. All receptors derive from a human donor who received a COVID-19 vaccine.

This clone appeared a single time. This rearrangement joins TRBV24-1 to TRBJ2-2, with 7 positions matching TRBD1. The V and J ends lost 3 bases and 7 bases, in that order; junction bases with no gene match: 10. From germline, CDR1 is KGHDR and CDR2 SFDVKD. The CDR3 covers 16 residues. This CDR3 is CATSDPRQGVGGELFF. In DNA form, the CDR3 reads TGTGCCACCAGTGATCCCCGACAGGGCGTGGGCGGGGAGCTGTTTTTT.

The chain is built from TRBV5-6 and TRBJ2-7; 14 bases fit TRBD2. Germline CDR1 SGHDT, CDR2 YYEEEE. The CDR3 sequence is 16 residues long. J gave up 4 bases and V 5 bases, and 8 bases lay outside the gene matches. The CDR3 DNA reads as TGTGCCAGCAGTCCGAGTGGGACTAGCGGGGGATACGAGCAGTACGTC. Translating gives CASSPSGTSGGYEQYV.

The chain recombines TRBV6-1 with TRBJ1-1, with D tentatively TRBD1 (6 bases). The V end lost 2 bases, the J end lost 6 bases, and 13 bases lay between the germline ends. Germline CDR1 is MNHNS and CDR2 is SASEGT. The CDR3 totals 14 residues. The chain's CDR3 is CASSEYLGGSEAFF. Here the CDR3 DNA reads TGTGCCAGCAGTGAATATTTAGGGGGATCTGAAGCTTTCTTT.

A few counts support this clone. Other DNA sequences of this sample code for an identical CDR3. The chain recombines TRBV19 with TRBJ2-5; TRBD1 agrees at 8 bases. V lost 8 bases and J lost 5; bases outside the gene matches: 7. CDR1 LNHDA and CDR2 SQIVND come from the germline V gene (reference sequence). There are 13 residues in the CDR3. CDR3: CASSDRARETQYF. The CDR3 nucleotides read TGTGCCAGTTCGGACAGGGCGCGGGAGACCCAGTACTTC. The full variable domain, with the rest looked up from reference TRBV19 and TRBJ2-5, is DGGITQSPKYLFRKEGQNVTLSCEQNLNHDAMYWYRQDPGQGLRLIYYSQIVNDFQKGDIAEGYSVSREKKESFPLTVTSAQKNPTAFYLCASSDRARETQYFGPGTRLLVL.

The CDR3 DNA follows: TGTGCCAGTTTTTTCCGGGGGGGTTTTGGTGGCTACACCTTC. As protein: CASFFRGGFGGYTF. The genes are TRBV6-5 and TRBJ1-2, with a weak D call TRBD1 (5 bases). There are 14 residues in the CDR3. V was shortened by 9 bases and J by 7 bases, with 21 bases between the two germline ends. Germline V gives CDR1 MNHEY, CDR2 SVGAGI.